The 12 T cell receptor beta chains presented below share a single source sample, sequenced in a study of blood T cells in healthy people across ages. Sample-barcoded 5' priming and a J-beta primer mix drove a second PCR of about 7 to 12 cycles. Using its own MiXCR run on the 5' RACE reads, TCRdb lists one record per CDR3 protein. This sample has around 1.5 million distinct CDR3 sequences, with approximately 38% found just once. The sequenced sample was blood. The source is a woman between 18 and 29 years old in good health.

This clonotype came up a few times. V gene TRBV7-2 combines with J gene TRBJ2-7; 9 positions match TRBD2. The CDR3 totals 15 residues. V lost 4 bases and J lost 2; bases outside the gene matches: 6. The germline CDR1 and CDR2 sequences are SGHTA and FQGNSA. CDR3 sequence (DNA): TGTGCCAGCAGCTCCGGGACTAGCTTAACCTACGAGCAGTACTTC. It encodes CASSSGTSLTYEQYF. Supplemented by reference TRBV7-2 and TRBJ2-7, the full variable domain reads GAGVSQSPSNKVTEKGKDVELRCDPISGHTALYWYRQSLGQGLEFLIYFQGNSAPDKSGLPSDRFSAERTGGSVSTLTIQRTQQEDSAVYLCASSSGTSLTYEQYFGPGTRLTVT.

This clonotype was recorded a few times. The CDR3 protein is CASSSGPSSGNEQFF. CDR3 coding DNA: TGTGCCAGCAGCTCAGGTCCCTCCTCGGGGAATGAGCAGTTCTTC. This chain uses TRBV7-7 with TRBJ2-1; D is perhaps TRBD2 (5 bases). CDR1 is SSHAT, CDR2 FNYEAQ, per germline (reference sequence). Trimming cost V 4 bases and J 7 bases, with 17 bases left between them. The CDR3 has 15 amino acids. Full variable domain (remainder filled in from reference TRBV7-7 and TRBJ2-1): GAGVSQSPRYKVTKRGQDVTLRCDPISSHATLYWYQQALGQGPEFLTYFNYEAQPDKSGLPSDRFSAERPEGSISTLTIQRTEQRDSAMYRCASSSGPSSGNEQFFGPGTRLTVL.

The chain links TRBV20-1 to TRBJ1-2, with D possibly matching TRBD1 (6 bases). The CDR3 consists of 13 residues. The germline V gene has CDR1 DFQATT and CDR2 SNEGSKA (reference sequence). Trimming pared 6 bases from V and 2 bases from J, leaving 13 bases between. This CDR3 reads CSASDSLNYGYTF. The CDR3 region has the DNA TGCAGTGCCTCGGACAGCTTAAACTATGGCTACACCTTC.

This chain connects TRBV7-9 to TRBJ1-2, with TRBD1 identical over 12 bases. Unmatched junction bases numbered 6, after V lost 3 bases and J lost 4 bases. Per germline, CDR1 SEHNR and CDR2 FQNEAQ (reference sequence). The CDR3 runs 16 residues. CDR3 protein: CASSLSGTGGIYGYTF. In nucleotides, the CDR3 is TGTGCCAGCAGCTTGTCCGGGACAGGGGGCATCTATGGCTACACCTTC. Supplemented by reference TRBV7-9 and TRBJ1-2, the full variable domain reads DTGVSQNPRHKITKRGQNVTFRCDPISEHNRLYWYRQTLGQGPEFLTYFQNEAQLEKSRLLSDRFSAERPKGSFSTLEIQRTEQGDSAMYLCASSLSGTGGIYGYTFGSGTRLTVV.

As concerns this clonotype: With a much larger clone just one base away, this may be a read error. The chain combines TRBV10-3 with TRBJ2-1; TRBD2 agrees at 9 bases. Near its end, the DNA agrees better with TRBJ2-7, so the J call may be wrong. CDR3 length equals 19 residues. Germline-derived CDR1 and CDR2 are ENHRY and SYGVKD. The CDR3 loop is CAISESGSGGLSSYNEQYF. CDR3 DNA sequence: TGTGCCATCAGTGAGTCGGGTAGCGGGGGCCTCAGCTCCTACAATGAGCAGTACTTC.

Comments on this clonotype: A junction end diverges from the germline sequence, so it may reflect a read error. The chain couples TRBV27 to TRBJ1-1; TRBD1 is a possible D gene (6 bases). Germline CDR1 MNHEY, CDR2 SMNVEV (reference sequence). CDR3 length: 17 amino acids. The CDR3 protein is CAGSLSGNLPRGTEAFF. CDR3 nucleotides: TGTGCCGGCAGTTTATCAGGAAACCTACCCAGGGGTACTGAAGCTTTCTTT.

The CDR3 region has the DNA TGCGCCAGCAGCGCAGAGGGACAGGCCACCGGGGAGCTGTTTTTT. Translation: CASSAEGQATGELFF. The rearrangement links TRBV5-1 to TRBJ2-2, with 8 bases aligning to TRBD1. The CDR3 consists of 15 residues. Germline-derived CDR1 and CDR2 are SGHRS and YFSETQ. J gave up 4 bases and V 4 bases, and 6 bases lay outside the gene matches.

The V gene is TRBV6-1, the J gene TRBJ2-3; 9 bases match TRBD1. With 7 bases clipped from V and 0 bases from J, the junction kept 11 bases outside the gene matches. Germline assignment: CDR1 MNHNS and CDR2 SASEGT. This CDR3 spans 17 amino acids. The CDR3 bases are TGTGCCAGCACCAGAGCCGGGACAGGGCAAAGCACAGATACGCAGTATTTT. Its translation: CASTRAGTGQSTDTQYF.

This clonotype appeared many times. The V call is TRBV7-2, the J call TRBJ2-1; no clear D. The CDR3 is 16 amino acids. The V end lost 0 bases, the J end lost 0 bases, and 9 bases lay between the germline ends. In germline, CDR1 is SGHTA, CDR2 FQGNSA. For the CDR3, the DNA is TGTGCCAGCAGCTTAGCTCTTGCGGTCTCCTACAATGAGCAGTTCTTC. Translated: CASSLALAVSYNEQFF.

A single count supports this clonotype. The rearrangement joins TRBV9 to TRBJ2-7; 7 bases map to TRBD2. The V gene's germline CDR1 is SGDLS and CDR2 YYNGEE. V was pared by 4 bases and J by 7 bases, with 8 bases of the junction left unmatched. This CDR3 has 13 amino acids. The DNA for the CDR3 is TGTGCCAGCAGCTCTATTTGGGGGGGTGAGCAGTACTTC. This codes for CASSSIWGGEQYF.

The chain carries TRBV3-1 and TRBJ2-7; perhaps TRBD1 as D (6 bases). V lost 6 bases to trimming and J lost 7 bases, with 16 bases between them. Germline assignment: CDR1 LGHDT and CDR2 YNNKEL (reference sequence). There are 13 residues in the CDR3. CDR3 coding DNA: TGTGCCAGCAGGAGGAGTGGGGGCAATGAGCAGTACTTC. Translating gives CASRRSGGNEQYF.

The chain links TRBV12-5 to TRBJ2-3, with 11 bases fitting TRBD2. V trimming: 3 bases; J trimming: 2 bases; junction bases outside the gene matches: 10. This CDR3 is built from 18 residues. The germline gives CDR1 LGHNT, CDR2 FRNRAP. Here the CDR3 reads CASGFGLLAGVTTDTQYF. CDR3 sequence (DNA): TGTGCTAGTGGTTTCGGCTTACTAGCGGGGGTCACCACAGATACGCAGTATTTT.